Described below is a single T cell receptor beta chain sequence and its context. The V gene's germline CDR1 is SGHDN and CDR2 FVKESK. This CDR3 is 15 amino acids long. After removal of 4 bases from V and 3 bases from J, the junction contained 6 bases not matched to a gene. Methods used by the authors: Reference gene primer amplification yielded estimated nucleated cell counts. Here immunoSEQ multiplex PCR was the method, and the copy in TCRdb shows in-frame clones only, minus some. V, J and clone size derive from that table, while D and trimming were established from the DNA sequence. The sample records roughly 280,000 clones, roughly 90% being singletons. The data were obtained in a study of blood T cell repertoires in COVID-19. Study at large: Samples taken during acute and convalescent COVID-19 were collected in the United States, Italy and Spain.

This sequence was found in a woman aged 30 to 39 with COVID-19, enrolled during active disease. The sequencing sample was made of peripheral blood. The chain is built from TRBV14 and TRBJ2-7; TRBD1 agrees at 10 bases. The CDR3 coding sequence is TGTGCCAGCAGCCCTGGACAGGGGGATTTCTACGAGCAGTACTTC. It encodes CASSPGQGDFYEQYF.